A single sample is the source of the 28 T cell receptor beta chains below, sequenced in a study of blood T cell repertoires in COVID-19. Using immunoSEQ multiplex PCR, the repertoire was profiled, and TCRdb retains in-frame clones only, with some absent. The sample contains 50,000 or so clones, 70% to 90% of which appear only once. The sample was peripheral blood. The receptors come from an elderly man with acute or convalescent COVID-19.

In its sample, this clone was seen once. The rearrangement joins TRBV9 to TRBJ1-2, with D perhaps matching TRBD1 (6 bases). The germline V gene encodes CDR1 SGDLS and CDR2 YYNGEE. Trimming took 3 bases from V and 0 from J, leaving 15 bases between them. The CDR3 loop spans 16 amino acids. The CDR3 is CASSGLGTPSNYGYTF. The CDR3 nucleotides are TGTGCCAGCAGCGGCCTTGGGACACCCTCTAACTATGGCTACACCTTC.

The chain is built from TRBV6-5 and TRBJ2-7; D perhaps matches TRBD1 (5 bases). The germline gives CDR1 MNHEY, CDR2 SVGAGI. This CDR3 is 15 amino acids long. V dropped 7 bases and J dropped 7 bases, with 23 bases sitting between them. CDR3 DNA: TGTGCCAGCAACCCAGTCGGGCTCGTAGGGGCTGAGCAGTACTTC. Amino acid sequence: CASNPVGLVGAEQYF.

This rearrangement joins TRBV6-5 to TRBJ2-2, with 7 bases aligning to TRBD2. V was pared by 5 bases and J by 0 bases, with 0 bases of the junction left unmatched. CDR3 size: 14 residues. CDR1 is MNHEY and CDR2 is SVGAGI in the germline V gene. CDR3: CASSSGANTGELFF. In nucleotides, the CDR3 is TGTGCCAGCAGTAGCGGGGCGAACACCGGGGAGCTGTTTTTT.

The V and J genes are TRBV18 and TRBJ1-4; 9 nucleotides align to TRBD1. The trim removed 0 bases at V and 8 bases at J, leaving 4 bases unmatched. This CDR3 contains 15 residues. Germline CDR1 is KGHSH and CDR2 is LQKENI. CDR3 region: CASSPPDRGPEKLFF. CDR3 nucleotide sequence: TGTGCCAGCTCACCACCGGACAGGGGACCCGAAAAACTGTTTTTT.

The rearrangement joins TRBV9 to TRBJ1-5, with D unclear. Between the trimmed V and J ends, which lost 3 bases and 7 bases, there was a span of 11 bases. Germline assignment: CDR1 SGDLS and CDR2 YYNGEE. The CDR3 is 13 amino acids. CDR3 sequence: CASSATAFQPQHF. The CDR3 DNA reads TGTGCCAGCAGCGCCACTGCTTTCCAGCCCCAGCATTTT. Drawing the rest from reference TRBV9 and TRBJ1-5, the complete variable domain is DSGVTQTPKHLITATGQRVTLRCSPRSGDLSVYWYQQSLDQGLQFLIQYYNGEERAKGNILERFSAQQFPDLHSELNLSSLELGDSALYFCASSATAFQPQHFGDGTRLSIL.

The chain uses TRBV10-3 and TRBJ2-7; 9 positions match TRBD1. The CDR3 spans 14 residues. Per the germline V gene, CDR1 is ENHRY and CDR2 is SYGVKD. The V segment lost 6 bases and the J segment 5 bases; nucleotides outside the gene matches: 8. This chain's CDR3 is CAISSGTGRDEQYF. CDR3 nucleotide sequence: TGTGCCATCAGCTCCGGGACAGGGAGGGACGAGCAGTACTTC.

This clone occurred once. The chain uses TRBV11-2 and TRBJ2-3, with 9 bases identical to TRBD2. Per the germline V gene, CDR1 is SGHAT and CDR2 is FQNNGV. The CDR3 sequence is 12 residues long. Trimming took 4 bases from V and 11 from J; bases not matched to a gene: 4. This chain's CDR3 is CASSSSGVLQYF. CDR3 nucleotide sequence: TGTGCCAGCAGCTCTAGCGGGGTTTTGCAGTATTTT.

The gene calls are TRBV5-1 and TRBJ1-2; 7 bases map to TRBD1. This CDR3 comprises 17 residues. Unmatched junction bases numbered 13, after V lost 0 bases and J lost 5 bases. CDR1 is SGHRS and CDR2 is YFSETQ in the germline V gene. CDR3 residues: CASSLEAGRGRFYGYTF. Written as DNA, the CDR3 is TGCGCCAGCAGCTTGGAAGCGGGCAGGGGGAGATTTTATGGCTACACCTTC.

This chain joins TRBV19 and TRBJ1-2; 7 bases align to TRBD1. The CDR3 loop spans 15 amino acids. Germline-derived CDR1 and CDR2 are LNHDA and SQIVND (reference sequence). V was pared by 4 bases and J by 4 bases, with 9 bases of the junction left unmatched. The CDR3 region is CASSTRDSWGYGYTF. CDR3 coding DNA: TGTGCCAGTAGTACAAGGGACAGTTGGGGCTATGGCTACACCTTC.

This clone turned up a few times. V is TRBV12-3 or TRBV12-4 and J is TRBJ1-1; D gene uncertain. Trimming stripped 10 bases from V and 5 bases from J, with 14 bases between. The CDR3 loop spans 12 amino acids. The CDR3 nucleotides are TGTGCCACTACTGGGAGGGCTACTGAAGCTTTCTTT. It yields the protein CATTGRATEAFF.

The chain carries TRBV10-3 and TRBJ2-5, with TRBD2 identical over 12 bases. Trimming at V came to 3 bases and at J to 7 bases, leaving 12 bases not matched to a gene. CDR1 ENHRY and CDR2 SYGVKD come from the germline V gene. The CDR3 covers 17 residues. CDR3 nucleotides: TGTGCCATCAGTGACTCGAGCGCTAGCGGGGGGGCTGGGACCCAGTACTTC. Amino acid sequence: CAISDSSASGGAGTQYF.

The genes are TRBV2 and TRBJ1-5; D gene uncertain. CDR1 is SNHLY and CDR2 is FYNNEI in the germline V gene. V was shortened by 1 base and J by 10 bases, with 14 bases between the two germline ends. The CDR3 runs 14 residues. The CDR3 sequence is CASSEGRKVGPQHF. In DNA form, the CDR3 reads TGTGCCAGCAGTGAAGGGAGAAAGGTTGGACCCCAGCATTTT.

The chain combines TRBV3-1 (or the pseudogene TRBV3-2) with TRBJ1-6; 7 bases fit TRBD1. This CDR3 has 13 amino acids. The trim removed 4 bases at V and 9 bases at J, leaving 3 bases unmatched. The V gene's germline CDR1 is LGHDT and CDR2 YNNKEL (reference sequence). CDR3 in amino acids: CASSRGQFSPLHF. CDR3 nucleotides: TGTGCCAGCAGCCGGGGACAGTTTTCACCCCTCCACTTT.

The CDR3 here is CASSSSGSETQYF. The CDR3 DNA sequence: TGTGCCAGCAGCTCTTCAGGGTCGGAGACCCAGTACTTC. The chain uses TRBV11-3 and TRBJ2-5; maybe TRBD1 (5 bases). CDR3 length equals 13 residues. Trimming cost V 4 bases and J 5 bases, with 11 bases left between them. CDR1 is SGHNT and CDR2 is YENEEA in the germline V gene.

The J gene is TRBJ2-2, the V gene TRBV9, with 9 positions matching TRBD1. The CDR3 spans 17 residues. The germline CDR1 and CDR2 sequences are SGDLS and YYNGEE. V lost 0 bases and J lost 5; bases outside the gene matches: 8. The chain's CDR3 is CASSVVRGTGTTGELFF. The DNA of the CDR3 is TGTGCCAGCAGCGTAGTAAGGGGGACAGGGACGACCGGGGAGCTGTTTTTT.

V is TRBV6-4 and J is TRBJ1-4; 7 nucleotides agree with TRBD1. There are 15 residues in the CDR3. Germline trimming cut 6 bases from V and 3 bases from J; bases unmatched to any gene: 7. CDR1 MRHNA and CDR2 SNTAGT come from the germline V gene. CDR3 DNA: TGTGCCAGCAGAGACACAGGGGCACCTAATGAAAAACTGTTTTTT. Its protein product is CASRDTGAPNEKLFF.

CDR3 DNA: TGCAGCGTTAGCAACCGTTTTAATGAAAAACTGTTTTTT. Translated: CSVSNRFNEKLFF. The chain links TRBV29-1 to TRBJ1-4; D gene unclear. The V end was cut by 5 bases, the J end by 4 bases, with 11 bases between. This CDR3 is built from 13 residues. Germline V gives CDR1 SQVTM, CDR2 ANQGSEA.

The chain's CDR3 is CASDDRGGQPQHF. The CDR3 nucleotides read TGTGCCAGTGACGACAGGGGAGGACAGCCCCAGCATTTT. The J gene is TRBJ1-5, the V gene TRBV19; 8 bases line up with TRBD1. V trimming: 8 bases; J trimming: 7 bases; junction bases outside the gene matches: 7. This CDR3 region has 13 residues. The V gene's germline CDR1 is LNHDA and CDR2 SQIVND (reference sequence).

The rearrangement uses TRBV19 and TRBJ1-3; maybe TRBD1 (6 bases). This CDR3 has 16 amino acids. Germline V gene lookup returns CDR1 LNHDA and CDR2 SQIVND (reference sequence). V lost 0 bases and J 2 bases, leaving 11 bases between the germline ends. CDR3 DNA sequence: TGTGCCAGTAGTATAGAATCCAGGGGAACTGGAAACACCATATATTTT. Translated: CASSIESRGTGNTIYF.

The chain employs TRBV25-1 and TRBJ2-7; a possible D gene is TRBD1 (5 bases). The CDR3 totals 15 residues. Trimming removed 4 bases from V and 0 bases from J, with 13 bases in between. The germline gives CDR1 MGHDK, CDR2 SYGVNS. The chain's CDR3 is CASSGTLGSSYEQYF. The CDR3 DNA is TGTGCCAGCAGTGGGACACTGGGAAGCTCCTACGAGCAGTACTTC.

The chain links TRBV30 to TRBJ1-4; 8 bases align to TRBD1. With V trimmed by 2 bases and J by 2 bases, 10 bases remained unmatched. The CDR3 is made up of 17 amino acids. Germline values: CDR1 GTSNPN, CDR2 SVGIG (reference sequence). Here the CDR3 DNA reads TGTGCCTGGAGTAGCGGGCAGGGGGCGCAGACTAATGAAAAACTGTTTTTT. It encodes CAWSSGQGAQTNEKLFF. Combining the CDR3 with reference TRBV30 and TRBJ1-4 gives the whole variable domain SQTIHQWPATLVQPVGSPLSLECTVEGTSNPNLYWYRQAAGRGLQLLFYSVGIGQISSEVPQNLSASRPQDRQFILSSKKLLLSDSGFYLCAWSSGQGAQTNEKLFFGSGTQLSVL.

The chain has TRBV7-9 and TRBJ2-4, with D hard to call. The CDR3 has 16 amino acids. Trimming left V 1 base short and J 0 bases short, with 10 bases between. Germline CDR1 is SEHNR and CDR2 is FQNEAQ (reference sequence). The CDR3 DNA is TGTGCCAGCAGCTTAGGAGAATCACTAGCCAAAAACATTCAGTACTTC. It is translated as CASSLGESLAKNIQYF.

The J gene is TRBJ1-4, the V gene TRBV7-8; possible D gene TRBD1, 6 bases. Trimming took off 4 bases at V and 8 bases at J, with 11 bases between the two ends. The CDR3 extends over 13 amino acids. CDR1 is SGHVS, CDR2 FQNEAQ, per germline. The CDR3: CASSWVTGEKLFF. DNA for the CDR3: TGTGCCAGCAGCTGGGTTACAGGGGAAAAACTGTTTTTT.

The genes are TRBV5-6 and TRBJ1-4, with D possibly being TRBD1 (6 bases). CDR3 length: 15 amino acids. The germline V gene has CDR1 SGHDT and CDR2 YYEEEE. Trimming took 1 base from V and 6 from J, leaving 13 bases between them. The CDR3 here is CASSLLWAGDEKLFF. Written as DNA, the CDR3 is TGTGCCAGCAGCTTGCTCTGGGCAGGGGATGAAAAACTGTTTTTT.

The rearrangement links TRBV7-2 to TRBJ1-2; D not certain. V lost 1 base and J lost 4, with 16 bases in between. CDR3 length: 16 residues. CDR1 SGHTA and CDR2 FQGNSA come from the germline V gene. This CDR3 is CASSLGWAGSSYGYTF. CDR3 sequence (DNA): TGTGCCAGCAGCTTAGGATGGGCCGGGAGCTCCTATGGCTACACCTTC.

This clone was picked up a small number of times. This rearrangement joins TRBV29-1 to TRBJ1-1; D possibly corresponds to TRBD1 (5 bases). Trimming removed 4 bases at V and 5 bases at J, with 11 bases between. Germline CDR1 reads SQVTM; CDR2 reads ANQGSEA. The length of the CDR3 is 12 residues. CDR3 in amino acids: CSVGRGRTEAFF. The CDR3 bases are TGCAGCGTTGGGCGGGGACGTACTGAAGCTTTCTTT.

The chain carries TRBV28 and TRBJ1-1; TRBD1 agrees at 12 bases. Germline loops: CDR1 MDHEN, CDR2 SYDVKM. The trim removed 5 bases at V and 5 bases at J, leaving 9 bases unmatched. CDR3 size: 16 residues. In DNA, the CDR3 is TGTGCCAGCAGTGGGAGGGACAGGGGGCTTCGGACTGAAGCTTTCTTT. Protein: CASSGRDRGLRTEAFF.

The chain joins TRBV2 to TRBJ1-2; D may be TRBD1 (6 bases). V was pared by 0 bases and J by 4 bases, with 9 bases between. CDR3 size: 14 residues. The germline gives CDR1 SNHLY, CDR2 FYNNEI. This CDR3 is CASSEAQGSYGYTF. DNA for the CDR3: TGTGCCAGCAGTGAAGCGCAGGGGAGCTATGGCTACACCTTC.